What follows describes a single T cell receptor (beta chain). Transcripts of RNA were the source for amplifying TCR beta CDR3 regions. An initial RT-PCR round employing HTBI primers preceded a second-round multiplex PCR. TCRdb re-called the multiplex PCR reads with MiXCR, one entry per CDR3 protein. The sample consists of hundreds of thousands of distinct CDR3 sequences, under 50% of them appearing once. These data come from a study of Graves' ophthalmopathy and Graves' hyperthyroidism. Sequencing was done on a sample of peripheral blood. This sequence originates from an adult man with Graves' ophthalmopathy.

CDR3 in amino acids: CATSRPTVRGTQHF. CDR3 coding DNA: TGTGCCACCAGCAGACCCACCGTACGAGGGACCCAGCATTTT. This sequence joins TRBV15 and TRBJ1-5; D is uncertain. CDR3 length equals 14 residues. Germline CDR1 reads LNHNV; CDR2 reads YYDKDF (reference sequence). The V gene lost 2 bases and the J gene lost 11 bases, with 16 bases spanning the gap.